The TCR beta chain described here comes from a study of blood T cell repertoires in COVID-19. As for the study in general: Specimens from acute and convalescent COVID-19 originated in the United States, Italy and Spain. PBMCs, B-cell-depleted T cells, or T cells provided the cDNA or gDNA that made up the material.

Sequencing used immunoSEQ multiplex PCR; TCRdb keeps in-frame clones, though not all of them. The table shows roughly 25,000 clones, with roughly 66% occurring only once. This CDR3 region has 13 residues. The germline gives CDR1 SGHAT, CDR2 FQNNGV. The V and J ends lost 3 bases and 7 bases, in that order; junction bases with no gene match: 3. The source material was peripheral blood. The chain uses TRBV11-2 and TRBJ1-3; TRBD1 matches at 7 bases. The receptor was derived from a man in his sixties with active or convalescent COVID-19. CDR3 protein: CASSFAQGNTIYF. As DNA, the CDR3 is TGTGCCAGCAGCTTTGCACAGGGGAACACCATATATTTT. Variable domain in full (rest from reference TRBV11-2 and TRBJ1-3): EAGVAQSPRYKIIEKRQSVAFWCNPISGHATLYWYQQILGQGPKLLIQFQNNGVVDDSQLPKDRFSAERLKGVDSTLKIQPAKLEDSAVYLCASSFAQGNTIYFGEGSWLTVV.